The clone carrying this T cell receptor (beta chain) was seen just once. Antigen specificity is unknown. The data originate from a study of shared clonotypes between healthy human individuals. Study outcomes and limitations: Generally, naive subsets (rather than memory subsets) showed larger estimated richness.

The data were produced by immunoSEQ multiplex PCR, yet TCRdb's version contains in-frame clones alone and is incomplete. The sample includes about 1.5 million clones, more than 95% of them seen just once. Germline V lookup: CDR1 SGHVS, CDR2 FNYEAQ. Trimming pared 5 bases from V and 2 bases from J, leaving 12 bases between. The CDR3 covers 14 residues. Only Caucasian adults living in Nashville, Tennessee made up the donor group. This chain links TRBV7-6 with TRBJ2-5, with D unresolved. The receptor's source is a man aged 30 to 39 in good health. Sample: naive CD4+ T cells sorted from blood. Subset: CD45RA+ positively selected. DNA for the CDR3: TGTGCCAGCAGCGGTGGGCTGGGTCAAGAGACCCAGTACTTC. As protein: CASSGGLGQETQYF. Supplemented by reference TRBV7-6 and TRBJ2-5, the full variable domain reads GAGVSQSPRYKVTKRGQDVALRCDPISGHVSLYWYRQALGQGPEFLTYFNYEAQQDKSGLPNDRFSAERPEGSISTLTIQRTEQRDSAMYRCASSGGLGQETQYFGPGTRLLVL.